This T cell receptor (beta chain) was captured by sequencing in a study of blood T cells in healthy people across ages. This CDR3 has 13 amino acids. Germline CDR1 and CDR2: MNHEY and SVGEGT. Trimming took off 8 bases at V and 0 bases at J, with 10 bases between the two ends. Samples each yielded at least 5 micrograms of total RNA. The authors ran a second PCR of about 7 to 12 cycles using a sample-barcoded 5' primer and a J-beta primer mix. MiXCR, run by TCRdb on the 5' RACE reads, gives a single entry per CDR3 protein. This sample has about 1.5 million distinct CDR3 sequences, with approximately 43% found just once.

The sequenced sample consisted of blood. The TCR sequence derives from a woman between 18 and 30 years old in good health. V is TRBV6-2 or TRBV6-3 and J is TRBJ2-5; D is ambiguous. The CDR3 nucleotides read TGTGCCAGCCGCACGCGATACCAAGAGACCCAGTACTTC. It is translated as CASRTRYQETQYF.